One sample yielded the 7 T cell receptor beta chains listed below, sequenced in a study of Tregs in tolerant kidney transplant recipients. Libraries were prepared by immunoSEQ multiplex PCR; TCRdb keeps only in-frame clonotypes and omits some of them. This listing includes around 48,000 clones. The sequences come from CD4+ T cells from blood, collected before the transplant. The receptors were gathered from a human donor who received a combined kidney and bone marrow transplant.

In the case of this clone: The CDR3 end falls 3 residues outside the read, so it is completed with the germline J gene. This sequence joins TRBV5-6 and TRBJ2-3; 10 bases fit TRBD1. In germline, CDR1 is SGHDT, CDR2 YYEEEE. This CDR3 region has 15 residues. V lost 4 bases and J lost 2; bases outside the gene matches: 4. CDR3 loop: CASSARQGATDTQYF. The sequenced part of the CDR3 DNA is TGTGCCAGCAGCGCAAGACAGGGGGCCACAGATACG.

The CDR3 here is CASTLGGWNTEAFF. Partial CDR3 DNA: TGTGCCAGCACCCTCGGGGGGTGGAACACTGAA. The chain links TRBV7-9 to TRBJ1-1, with a weak D call TRBD1 (5 bases). The read finishes 3 residues shy of the CDR3 end, and the germline J gene is used to complete it. The length of the CDR3 is 14 residues. The germline CDR1 and CDR2 sequences are SEHNR and FQNEAQ (reference sequence). Between the trimmed V and J ends, which lost 7 bases and 1 base, there was a span of 13 bases.

Worth noting for this clone: The read ends 3 residues early relative to the CDR3; the germline J gene fills the gap. The chain carries TRBV6-4 and TRBJ2-7; D remains unclear. The CDR3 has 14 residues. Trimming cost V 4 bases and J 2 bases, with 12 bases left between them. Germline CDR1 MRHNA, CDR2 SNTAGT. CDR3 loop: CASSVIYPAYEQYF. The DNA read from the CDR3 is TGTGCCAGCAGTGTCATCTACCCGGCCTACGAG.

Regarding this clone: The CDR3 extends 3 residues past the end of the read, so its final part is completed from the germline J gene. The genes are TRBV7-6 and TRBJ2-1; 12 bases map to TRBD1. The CDR3 covers 14 residues. With V trimmed by 5 bases and J by 8 bases, 4 bases remained unmatched. CDR1 and CDR2 from the germline V gene are SGHVS and FNYEAQ. This CDR3 is CASSQGQGADEQFF. The sequenced CDR3 bases are TGTGCCAGCAGCCAGGGACAGGGGGCTGATGAG.

For this clone: The read comes to an end 3 residues before the CDR3 does, leaving the germline J gene to fill in the end. V is TRBV7-8 and J is TRBJ2-7, with TRBD1 matching 8 bases. Germline CDR1 reads SGHVS; CDR2 reads FQNEAQ. The V and J ends lost 7 bases and 0 bases, in that order; junction bases with no gene match: 5. The CDR3 loop spans 14 amino acids. The sequenced part of the CDR3 DNA is TGTGCCAGCACCAGGGGGCCCCGCTCCTACGAG. Amino acid sequence: CASTRGPRSYE. The complete CDR3 sequence is CASTRGPRSYEQYF.

Notes on this clone: The CDR3 is cut off 3 residues early in the read; its end comes from the germline J gene. The chain uses TRBV19 and TRBJ1-5, with 8 bases fitting TRBD1. V lost 4 bases to trimming and J lost 8 bases; unmatched junction nucleotides: 10. CDR1 LNHDA and CDR2 SQIVND come from the germline V gene (reference sequence). This CDR3 has 15 residues. Incomplete CDR3 DNA: TGTGCCAGTAGTACCGGACAGGGACTAATCAAGCCC. Translation gives CASSTGQGLIKP. The whole CDR3 protein reads CASSTGQGLIKPQHF.

With regard to this clone: The read ends 3 residues early relative to the CDR3; the germline J gene fills the gap. The rearrangement uses TRBV11-2 and TRBJ2-7; 7 bases match TRBD1. With 2 bases clipped from V and 5 bases from J, the junction kept 6 bases outside the gene matches. Germline V CDR1 and CDR2: SGHAT, FQNNGV. The CDR3 totals 14 residues. The sequenced CDR3 bases are TGTGCCAGCAGCTTAAGACAGGGTTGGAACGAG. This translates into CASSLRQGWNE. The whole CDR3 sequence is CASSLRQGWNEQYF. The variable domain in full, with the rest retrieved from reference TRBV11-2 and TRBJ2-7, is EAGVAQSPRYKIIEKRQSVAFWCNPISGHATLYWYQQILGQGPKLLIQFQNNGVVDDSQLPKDRFSAERLKGVDSTLKIQPAKLEDSAVYLCASSLRQGWNEQYFGPGTRLTVT.